This T cell receptor beta chain was obtained from a study of Graves' ophthalmopathy and Graves' hyperthyroidism. Study-level background: No treatment had been given when peripheral blood was collected at initial diagnosis.

Broader study findings: A majority of expanded thyroid clonotypes exceeding 0.001 frequency were likewise present in blood.

The V end was cut by 6 bases, the J end by 2 bases, with 12 bases between. This CDR3 contains 14 residues. The germline CDR1 and CDR2 sequences are SGHTS and YDEGEE. No ophthalmopathy within 18 months of follow-up signified stable hyperthyroidism. The study recruited hyperthyroidism patients aged 18 to 65 who were newly diagnosed, under 2 months' duration. On this clonotype itself: What it binds is not known.

RNA served as the template for amplifying TCR beta CDR3 regions. The first round was an RT-PCR with HTBI primers, and the second round was a multiplex PCR. TCRdb itself ran the multiplex PCR reads through MiXCR, one entry per CDR3 protein. Counted here are 300,000 to 450,000 distinct CDR3 sequences, roughly a sixth occurring once; the ten biggest clones make up approximately 2.4%. The sequencing sample was made of peripheral blood. The receptor's source is an adult woman with stable Graves' hyperthyroidism. The chain combines TRBV5-8 with TRBJ1-3; tentatively, D is TRBD1 (5 bases). The CDR3 DNA sequence: TGTGCCAGCACCACTCGACAGACTGGAAACACCATATATTTT. This sequence encodes CASTTRQTGNTIYF.